This T cell receptor beta chain was identified in a study of shared clonotypes between healthy human individuals. Study-wide background: Samples came from a couple of female and a few male donors aged 18 to 49.

CDR1 is MNHNY and CDR2 is SVGAGI in the germline V gene (reference sequence). After removal of 7 bases from V and 7 bases from J, the junction contained 10 bases not matched to a gene. The CDR3 extends over 15 amino acids. Caucasian adults residing in Nashville, Tennessee made up all the donors. This clone has only one observation. As yet, its antigen is unknown. Study-wide results and limits: Generally, naive subsets (rather than memory subsets) showed larger estimated richness.

Genomic DNA of each subset was evenly split across several immunoSEQ plates. The assay was immunoSEQ multiplex PCR, and TCRdb's table has in-frame clones only and misses some. Of over a million clones in the sample, around 76% were seen once. This receptor was taken from a man younger than 35 in good health. The sample comprised memory CD4+ T cells sorted from blood. As for subset: CD45RA-negative fraction. The chain combines TRBV6-6 with TRBJ1-6; 7 bases map to TRBD1. The CDR3 reads CASTPYEGQNSPLHF. CDR3 bases: TGTGCCAGCACCCCTTACGAGGGACAGAATTCACCCCTCCACTTT.